These 28 T cell receptor beta chains came from one sample sequenced in a study of T cell responses to AZD1222 COVID-19 vaccine. Libraries were prepared by immunoSEQ multiplex PCR; TCRdb keeps only in-frame clonotypes and omits some of them. Among 100,000 or so clones listed, approximately 90% were seen once. This specimen was peripheral blood, taken on day 0 of AZD1222 vaccination. These TCRs come from an adult in good health.

V and J are TRBV9 and TRBJ2-1; D is perhaps TRBD2 (5 bases). This CDR3 spans 13 amino acids. The V and J ends lost 2 bases and 9 bases respectively, with 12 bases between them. Germline assignment: CDR1 SGDLS and CDR2 YYNGEE. CDR3 protein: CASSVTTISEQFF. The CDR3 region has the DNA TGTGCCAGCAGCGTGACTACGATAAGTGAGCAGTTCTTC.

The chain joins TRBV13 to TRBJ1-5, with TRBD1 identical over 8 bases. Germline CDR1 and CDR2: PRHDT and FYEKMQ (reference sequence). With 0 bases clipped from V and 3 bases from J, the junction kept 7 bases outside the gene matches. The CDR3 is made up of 17 amino acids. CDR3 coding DNA: TGTGCCAGCAGCTTAGGTCCAGGGGGCGCGGACAATCAGCCCCAGCATTTT. Its protein is CASSLGPGGADNQPQHF. Together with reference TRBV13 and TRBJ1-5, the CDR3 gives the full variable domain: AAGVIQSPRHLIKEKRETATLKCYPIPRHDTVYWYQQGPGQDPQFLISFYEKMQSDKGSIPDRFSAQQFSDYHSELNMSSLELGDSALYFCASSLGPGGADNQPQHFGDGTRLSIL.

This clone occurred once. V and J are TRBV30 and TRBJ1-3, with D unclear. Germline V gene lookup returns CDR1 GTSNPN and CDR2 SVGIG (reference sequence). This CDR3 is built from 16 residues. The germline V and J ends were trimmed by 0 bases and 0 bases, with 12 bases remaining between them. The chain's CDR3 is CAWSVIGTSSGNTIYF. The CDR3 DNA reads as TGTGCCTGGAGTGTAATCGGCACAAGCTCTGGAAACACCATATATTTT.

This clone was found once. The rearrangement links TRBV6-5 to TRBJ1-2; D unresolved. V lost 8 bases to trimming and J lost 1 base, with 11 bases between them. The CDR3 consists of 13 residues. The germline V gene has CDR1 MNHEY and CDR2 SVGAGI. The chain's CDR3 is CASERTDNYGYTF. DNA of the CDR3: TGTGCCAGCGAAAGGACGGATAACTATGGCTACACCTTC.

The chain employs TRBV4-2 and TRBJ2-2, with D unresolved. This CDR3 region has 15 residues. Germline V gives CDR1 LGHNA, CDR2 YNFKEQ. The V and J ends lost 0 bases and 4 bases respectively, with 9 bases between them. DNA for the CDR3: TGTGCCAGCAGCCAAGACGTGGCATCCACCGGGGAGCTGTTTTTT. Its protein is CASSQDVASTGELFF.

The chain joins TRBV15 to TRBJ2-1; D call uncertain. The CDR3 is 14 amino acids. Germline CDR1 LNHNV, CDR2 YYDKDF (reference sequence). V lost 0 bases and J 8 bases, leaving 11 bases between the germline ends. This CDR3 reads CATSREARSDEQFF. The CDR3 nucleotides read TGTGCCACCAGCAGAGAGGCTAGGAGCGATGAGCAGTTCTTC. Drawing the rest from reference TRBV15 and TRBJ2-1, the complete variable domain is DAMVIQNPRYQVTQFGKPVTLSCSQTLNHNVMYWYQQKSSQAPKLLFHYYDKDFNNEADTPDNFQSRRPNTSFCFLDIRSPGLGDTAMYLCATSREARSDEQFFGPGTRLTVL.

This clone came up a few times. The J gene is TRBJ1-2, the V gene TRBV19, with a tentative D call TRBD1 (5 bases). V was cut by 6 bases and J by 5 bases, with 16 bases left in between. The CDR3 has 14 amino acids. CDR1 and CDR2 from the germline V gene are LNHDA and SQIVND (reference sequence). CDR3 bases: TGTGCCAGTAGCCCATACTTAGGGGTTTATGGCTACACCTTC. It encodes CASSPYLGVYGYTF.

The chain couples TRBV19 to TRBJ1-1; the D is unclear. The V and J ends lost 2 bases and 0 bases respectively, with 7 bases between them. CDR3 length: 14 residues. CDR1 is LNHDA and CDR2 is SQIVND in the germline V gene (reference sequence). The CDR3 loop reads CASSIPQLNTEAFF. CDR3 DNA sequence: TGTGCCAGTAGTATACCCCAACTGAACACTGAAGCTTTCTTT.

The chain has TRBV5-1 and TRBJ2-7, with TRBD1 as a possible D gene (5 bases). The length of the CDR3 is 13 residues. Germline values: CDR1 SGHRS, CDR2 YFSETQ. With 7 bases removed from V and 3 bases from J, the gap between germline ends came to 14 bases. CDR3 sequence (DNA): TGCGCCAGCCGCAGAGACAGACACTACGAGCAGTACTTC. Residues: CASRRDRHYEQYF.

Many counts were recorded for this clone. The V call is TRBV29-1, the J call TRBJ1-1, with 10 bases fitting TRBD1. Trimming cost V 3 bases and J 4 bases; bases outside gene matches: 5. The CDR3 length is 14 residues. Per germline, CDR1 SQVTM and CDR2 ANQGSEA. CDR3 region: CSVESGQGTTEAFF. CDR3 DNA sequence: TGCAGCGTTGAGTCGGGACAGGGGACCACTGAAGCTTTCTTT.

This chain joins TRBV6-5 and TRBJ1-1; D gene ambiguous. Between the trimmed V and J ends, which lost 0 bases and 3 bases, there was a span of 5 bases. Germline V gives CDR1 MNHEY, CDR2 SVGAGI. This CDR3 has 13 amino acids. In DNA, the CDR3 is TGTGCCAGCAGTTACTCGAAGTACACTGAAGCTTTCTTT. Its protein is CASSYSKYTEAFF.

The gene calls are TRBV7-9 and TRBJ2-7; no firm D call. From germline, CDR1 is SEHNR and CDR2 FQNEAQ (reference sequence). This CDR3 is 16 amino acids long. The ends were cut back, 6 bases at V and 1 base at J, with 19 bases in the middle. The CDR3 protein is CASREGGFSPSYEQYF. Here the CDR3 DNA reads TGTGCCAGCAGGGAAGGTGGGTTTTCCCCATCCTACGAGCAGTACTTC.

The V call is TRBV9, the J call TRBJ2-3; 8 positions match TRBD2. Germline assignment: CDR1 SGDLS and CDR2 YYNGEE. The CDR3 contains 13 residues. The V gene end was trimmed by 7 bases and the J gene end by 6 bases; junction bases not matched to a gene: 7. For the CDR3, the DNA is TGTGCCAGCGGCCATAGCGGGGCCGATACGCAGTATTTT. Translating it yields CASGHSGADTQYF.

The sample holds a few counts of this clone. This rearrangement joins TRBV19 to TRBJ1-6; TRBD1 might be the D (6 bases). In germline, CDR1 is LNHDA, CDR2 SQIVND (reference sequence). V lost 6 bases, J lost 3 bases, and 15 bases lay in between. CDR3 length: 16 residues. DNA of the CDR3: TGTGCCAGTAGCCAACTCTGGGACAACTATAATTCACCCCTCCACTTT. Amino acid sequence: CASSQLWDNYNSPLHF.

The V call is TRBV3-1 (or the pseudogene TRBV3-2), the J call TRBJ1-3; D is possibly TRBD1 (6 bases). Germline V gene sequence: CDR1 LGHDT, CDR2 YNNKEL (reference sequence). V was shortened by 5 bases and J by 3 bases, with 17 bases between the two germline ends. The CDR3 has 16 amino acids. The CDR3 loop is CASSVNNRVFGNTIYF. In DNA, the CDR3 is TGTGCCAGCAGCGTAAACAACAGGGTCTTTGGAAACACCATATATTTT.

V gene TRBV3-1 (or the pseudogene TRBV3-2) combines with J gene TRBJ2-1, with TRBD2 matching over 9 bases. V lost 5 bases and J lost 2; bases outside the gene matches: 4. The CDR3 extends over 15 amino acids. CDR1 is LGHDT and CDR2 is YNNKEL in the germline V gene (reference sequence). This chain's CDR3 is CASSESSGTYNEQFF. CDR3 in DNA: TGTGCCAGCAGCGAATCTAGCGGGACCTACAATGAGCAGTTCTTC.

J is TRBJ1-4 and V is TRBV6-6; D ambiguous. Trimming pared 5 bases from V and 1 base from J, leaving 20 bases between. Germline V gene data show CDR1 as MNHNY and CDR2 as SVGAGI (reference sequence). The CDR3 runs to 18 residues. This CDR3 is CASSPVGPVSGTNEKLFF. The CDR3 bases are TGTGCCAGCAGTCCGGTTGGACCAGTTTCGGGAACTAATGAAAAACTGTTTTTT.

This chain uses TRBV7-2 with TRBJ1-5; maybe TRBD1 (5 bases). The germline CDR1 and CDR2 sequences are SGHTA and FQGNSA. V lost 1 base and J lost 6, with 10 bases in between. This CDR3 region has 14 residues. The CDR3 coding sequence is TGTGCCAGCAGCTTAGAGGGGCGGTTTCAGCCCCAGCATTTT. Protein product: CASSLEGRFQPQHF.

This chain connects TRBV7-9 to TRBJ1-3; no reliable D call. The CDR3 loop spans 15 amino acids. Germline CDR1 is SEHNR and CDR2 is FQNEAQ (reference sequence). V was clipped by 3 bases and J by 0 bases, with 9 bases between them. The CDR3 DNA reads TGTGCCAGCAGCTTGGACGGACGCTCTGGAAACACCATATATTTT. Protein product: CASSLDGRSGNTIYF.

V usage is TRBV6-4 and J usage is TRBJ1-1; no firm D call. Germline CDR1 and CDR2: MRHNA and SNTAGT. Trimming removed 4 bases at V and 4 bases at J, with 13 bases between. The CDR3 spans 14 residues. The CDR3 reads CASSVTSGTTEAFF. CDR3 bases: TGTGCCAGCAGTGTCACCAGTGGTACCACTGAAGCTTTCTTT.

V and J are TRBV6-2 or TRBV6-3 and TRBJ2-1, with 13 positions matching TRBD2. V was clipped by 2 bases and J by 8 bases; unmatched bases: 3. The CDR3 is 15 residues long. Germline CDR1 is MNHEY and CDR2 is SVGEGT. For the CDR3, the DNA is TGTGCCAGCAGTTACGTAGGACTAGCGGGGGATGAGCAGTTCTTC. Protein sequence: CASSYVGLAGDEQFF.

This chain links TRBV7-3 with TRBJ1-1, with D tentatively TRBD1 (6 bases). Germline lookup yields CDR1 SGHTA and CDR2 FQGTGA. CDR3 size: 15 residues. Trimming pared 2 bases from V and 0 bases from J, leaving 10 bases between. In DNA, the CDR3 is TGTGCCAGCAGCTTACAGGGGATGATGAACACTGAAGCTTTCTTT. This translates into CASSLQGMMNTEAFF.

J is TRBJ1-4 and V is TRBV27; D is undetermined. The CDR3 spans 15 residues. V was clipped by 2 bases and J by 7 bases, with 14 bases between them. CDR1 is MNHEY, CDR2 SMNVEV, per germline (reference sequence). CDR3 amino acids: CASSLTPRKREKLFF. The CDR3 DNA follows: TGTGCCAGCAGTTTAACACCAAGAAAGCGTGAAAAACTGTTTTTT. Full variable domain (rest looked up from reference TRBV27 and TRBJ1-4): EAQVTQNPRYLITVTGKKLTVTCSQNMNHEYMSWYRQDPGLGLRQIYYSMNVEVTDKGDVPEGYKVSRKEKRNFPLILESPSPNQTSLYFCASSLTPRKREKLFFGSGTQLSVL.

This chain joins TRBV11-3 and TRBJ2-7, with TRBD1 identical over 7 bases. The ends lost 5 bases at V and 2 bases at J; junction bases unmatched: 6. The CDR3 has 14 amino acids. Germline CDR1 SGHNT, CDR2 YENEEA. The CDR3 reads CASSLRQGPYEQYF. The CDR3 region has the DNA TGTGCCAGCAGCCTGAGACAGGGTCCCTACGAGCAGTACTTC.

The chain carries TRBV18 and TRBJ1-4; D is ambiguous. CDR3 length: 16 residues. The ends were cut back, 5 bases at V and 8 bases at J, with 21 bases in the middle. The germline gives CDR1 KGHSH, CDR2 LQKENI. DNA for the CDR3: TGTGCCAGCTCAACGACCACGGGTGCGTTTAAGGAAAAACTGTTTTTT. It yields the protein CASSTTTGAFKEKLFF.

The gene calls are TRBV4-2 and TRBJ2-1; TRBD2 aligns across 8 bases. Germline CDR1 and CDR2: LGHNA and YNFKEQ. The CDR3 length is 19 residues. After removal of 0 bases from V and 2 bases from J, the junction contained 12 bases not matched to a gene. The CDR3, as DNA: TGTGCCAGCAGCCAAGATTCCGGCATAGCGGGGCGTACCTACAATGAGCAGTTCTTC. Translating gives CASSQDSGIAGRTYNEQFF.

The chain links TRBV9 to TRBJ2-7, with 9 nucleotides matching TRBD1. Germline V gives CDR1 SGDLS, CDR2 YYNGEE. The CDR3 runs 15 residues. Unmatched junction bases numbered 12, after V lost 3 bases and J lost 8 bases. The CDR3 region is CASSGGQGYPTKQYF. As DNA, the CDR3 is TGTGCCAGCAGCGGGGGACAGGGATATCCTACGAAGCAGTACTTC.

The chain joins TRBV5-1 to TRBJ1-2, with a possible D match to TRBD1 (5 bases). This CDR3 has 13 residues. Trimming took 4 bases from V and 4 from J, leaving 11 bases between them. Germline V gives CDR1 SGHRS, CDR2 YFSETQ. The CDR3 spells CASSGDGGYGYTF. The CDR3 coding sequence is TGCGCCAGCAGCGGGGACGGAGGCTATGGCTACACCTTC.